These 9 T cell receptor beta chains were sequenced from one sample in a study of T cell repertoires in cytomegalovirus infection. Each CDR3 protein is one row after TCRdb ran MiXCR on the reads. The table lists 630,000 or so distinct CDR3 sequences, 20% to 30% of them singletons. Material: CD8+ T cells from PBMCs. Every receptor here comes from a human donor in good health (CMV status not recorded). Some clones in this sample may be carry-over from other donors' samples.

The CDR3 region has the DNA TGTGCCAGCAGTTACGGTCCCGGGACAGTCTATAATTCACCCCTCCACTTT. It yields the protein CASSYGPGTVYNSPLHF. J is TRBJ1-6 and V is TRBV6-5; 7 bases agree with TRBD1. The V gene end was trimmed by 2 bases and the J gene end by 3 bases; junction bases not matched to a gene: 7. Germline V gene sequence: CDR1 MNHEY, CDR2 SVGAGI. The CDR3 consists of 17 residues.

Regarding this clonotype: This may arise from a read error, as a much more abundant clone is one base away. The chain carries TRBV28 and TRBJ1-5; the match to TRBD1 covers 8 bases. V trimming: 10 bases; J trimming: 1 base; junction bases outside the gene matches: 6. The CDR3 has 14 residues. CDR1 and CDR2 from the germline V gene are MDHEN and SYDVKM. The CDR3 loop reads CANTQGASNQPQHF. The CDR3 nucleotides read TGTGCCAACACCCAGGGGGCAAGCAATCAGCCCCAGCATTTT. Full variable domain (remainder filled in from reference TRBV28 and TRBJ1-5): DVKVTQSSRYLVKRTGEKVFLECVQDMDHENMFWYRQDPGLGLRLIYFSYDVKMKEKGDIPEGYSVSREKKERFSLILESASTNQTSMYLCANTQGASNQPQHFGDGTRLSIL.

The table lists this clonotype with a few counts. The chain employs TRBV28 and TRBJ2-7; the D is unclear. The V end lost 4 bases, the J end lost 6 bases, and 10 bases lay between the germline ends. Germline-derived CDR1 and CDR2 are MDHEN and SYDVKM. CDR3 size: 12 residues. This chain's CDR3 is CASSSPPAEQYV. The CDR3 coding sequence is TGTGCCAGCAGTTCCCCTCCGGCCGAGCAGTACGTC.

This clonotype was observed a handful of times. The CDR3 coding sequence is TGTGCCAGCAGTCCCCTCCTTAGGGGGGGCGCGGGGTACACTGAAGCTTTCTTT. Protein sequence: CASSPLLRGGAGYTEAFF. V gene TRBV28 combines with J gene TRBJ1-1; TRBD1 is a possible D gene (6 bases). The CDR3 is 18 residues long. From germline, CDR1 is MDHEN and CDR2 SYDVKM. The V end lost 5 bases, the J end lost 3 bases, and 25 bases lay between the germline ends. Drawing the rest from reference TRBV28 and TRBJ1-1, the complete variable domain is DVKVTQSSRYLVKRTGEKVFLECVQDMDHENMFWYRQDPGLGLRLIYFSYDVKMKEKGDIPEGYSVSREKKERFSLILESASTNQTSMYLCASSPLLRGGAGYTEAFFGQGTRLTVV.

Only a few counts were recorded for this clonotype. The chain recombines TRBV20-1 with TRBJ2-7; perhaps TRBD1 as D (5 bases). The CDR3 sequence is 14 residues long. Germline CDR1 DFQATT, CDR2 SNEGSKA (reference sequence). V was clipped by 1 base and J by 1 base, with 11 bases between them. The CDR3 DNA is TGCAGTGCTAGAGGTGCCCAGGGATCCTACGAGCAGTACGTC. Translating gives CSARGAQGSYEQYV.

CDR3 sequence (DNA): TGTGCCAGCAGTTTAGACCCAAGGCATGTTCAGCCCCAGCATTTT. Residues: CASSLDPRHVQPQHF. The chain carries TRBV6-5 and TRBJ1-5, with unresolved D. The CDR3 runs 15 residues. The V and J ends lost 4 bases and 6 bases respectively, with 16 bases between them. In germline, CDR1 is MNHEY, CDR2 SVGAGI.

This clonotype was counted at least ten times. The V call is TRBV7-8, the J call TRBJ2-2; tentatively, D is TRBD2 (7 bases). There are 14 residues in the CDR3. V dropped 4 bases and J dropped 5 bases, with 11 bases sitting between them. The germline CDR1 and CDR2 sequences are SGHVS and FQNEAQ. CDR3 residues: CASSYGGQTGELFF. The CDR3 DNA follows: TGTGCCAGCAGCTACGGGGGGCAAACCGGGGAGCTGTTTTTT.

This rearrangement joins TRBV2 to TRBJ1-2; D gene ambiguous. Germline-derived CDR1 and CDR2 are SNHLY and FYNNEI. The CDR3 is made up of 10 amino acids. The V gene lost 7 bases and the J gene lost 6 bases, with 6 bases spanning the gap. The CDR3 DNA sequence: TGTGCCAGCACCTGGAATGGCTACACCTTC. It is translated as CASTWNGYTF.

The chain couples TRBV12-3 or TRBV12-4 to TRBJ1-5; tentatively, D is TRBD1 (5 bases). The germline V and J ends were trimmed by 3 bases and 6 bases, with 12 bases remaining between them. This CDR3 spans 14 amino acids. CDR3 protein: CASSLVGGGQPQHF. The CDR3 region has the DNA TGTGCCAGCAGTTTGGTCGGGGGGGGTCAGCCCCAGCATTTT.